Included here is one TCR beta chain sequence, with context. No antigen is known for it. The data are from a study of beta chain features in type 1 diabetes. Study-level points and caveats: Researchers report that Type 1 diabetes patients had moderately but significantly shorter TCRB CDR3s across all four CD4+ subsets.

Expressed TCRB transcripts were sequenced after all isolated RNA was converted to cDNA. Profiled with immunoSEQ multiplex PCR; TCRdb holds only in-frame clones, not every one. The table includes 400,000 to 600,000 clones, around 28% detected once. The junction had 9 bases not matched to a gene; V was cut back by 6 bases and J by 5 bases. The CDR3 sequence is 15 residues long. Germline V gene lookup returns CDR1 ENHRY and CDR2 SYGVKD. The TCR was taken from a man between 18 and 35 years old in good health. Sequencing was performed on naive CD4+ T cells from blood. This sequence joins TRBV10-3 and TRBJ2-7; TRBD1 matches 11 bases. The CDR3 DNA follows: TGTGCCATCAGCTGGACAGGGGGCGAGGGGGACGAGCAGTACTTC. This encodes CAISWTGGEGDEQYF.